This paragraph covers one TCR beta chain sequence. The antigen is not known. A universal primer site was created by template switching, with the cDNA bearing unique molecular identifiers. TCRdb redid the calling of the 5' RACE reads with MiXCR, one entry per CDR3 protein. The sample carries 500,000 to 700,000 distinct CDR3 sequences, roughly 7.2% recorded once. Germline V gene lookup returns CDR1 SGDLS and CDR2 YYNGEE. Germline trimming cut 0 bases from V and 7 bases from J; bases unmatched to any gene: 9. CDR3 length: 15 amino acids. The data originate from a study of identical twins. Whole-study findings and limits: Out-of-frame alpha sequences shared by twins were enriched for low generation probability. Excess sharing by twins proved weaker in beta out-of-frame sequences.

These records were also assigned to another study, of yellow fever vaccine responses in identical twins. That investigation notes: As reported, the vaccine T cell response of twins seemed partly convergent and partly personalized.

Sequencing was carried out using PBMCs. The TCR originated in a woman younger than 30 in good health. The chain links TRBV9 to TRBJ1-2; 7 bases line up with TRBD1. CDR3 nucleotides: TGTGCCAGCAGCGTAGGAGAGGGGGCCCCCCGTGGCTACACCTTC. It is translated as CASSVGEGAPRGYTF.